The 11 T cell receptor beta chains below were found in one sample sequenced in a study of cytomegalovirus exposure and HLA in healthy donors. The PCR made use of 60 Vbeta and 13 Jbeta primers. Generated by immunoSEQ multiplex PCR, the TCRdb table keeps only in-frame clones and is missing some. Of over 150,000 clones in the sample, 76% were seen once. The specimen sequenced was PBMCs. Receptor source: a man in his 60s in good health and CMV-seronegative.

This chain joins TRBV18 and TRBJ1-4; D is perhaps TRBD1 (5 bases). V lost 2 bases to trimming and J lost 4 bases, with 8 bases between them. Germline V gives CDR1 KGHSH, CDR2 LQKENI. CDR3 size: 14 residues. The CDR3, as DNA: TGTGCCAGCTCACCAGGGGCGAGTAATGAAAAACTGTTTTTT. This codes for CASSPGASNEKLFF.

This chain links TRBV18 with TRBJ2-5; possibly TRBD1 for D (5 bases). The CDR3 sequence is 14 residues long. Deletions cut 3 bases from V and 1 base from J, with 9 bases between. The germline V gene encodes CDR1 KGHSH and CDR2 LQKENI. DNA of the CDR3: TGTGCCAGCTCACCCCAGGGTGCCCAAGAGACCCAGTACTTC. Its protein is CASSPQGAQETQYF.

The chain joins TRBV28 to TRBJ1-1, with 7 bases lining up with TRBD1. This CDR3 region has 12 residues. Germline lookup yields CDR1 MDHEN and CDR2 SYDVKM. The trim removed 4 bases at V and 10 bases at J, leaving 6 bases unmatched. CDR3 region: CASSSARGIAFF. CDR3 sequence (DNA): TGTGCCAGCAGTTCGGCCAGGGGGATAGCTTTCTTT. The entire variable domain, with the rest obtained from reference TRBV28 and TRBJ1-1, is as follows: DVKVTQSSRYLVKRTGEKVFLECVQDMDHENMFWYRQDPGLGLRLIYFSYDVKMKEKGDIPEGYSVSREKKERFSLILESASTNQTSMYLCASSSARGIAFFGQGTRLTVV.

The J gene is TRBJ2-7, the V gene TRBV9; no clear D. Germline assignment: CDR1 SGDLS and CDR2 YYNGEE. The CDR3 is made up of 15 amino acids. Trimming left V 0 bases short and J 5 bases short, with 15 bases between. In nucleotides, the CDR3 is TGTGCCAGCAGCGTAGCCCCCCTCTCTGTCCACGAGCAGTACTTC. It yields the protein CASSVAPLSVHEQYF.

This clone has a handful of counts. The rearrangement links TRBV6-1 to TRBJ2-7, with a weak D call TRBD1 (6 bases). Trimming removed 3 bases at V and 3 bases at J, with 15 bases between. This CDR3 is 15 amino acids long. CDR1 and CDR2 (germline): MNHNS, SASEGT. In DNA, the CDR3 is TGTGCCAGCAGTGAGTCCACCCTAGGGGGCTACGAGCAGTACTTC. Residues: CASSESTLGGYEQYF.

There are a few counts of this clone. CDR3 DNA: TGCGCCAGCAGCCCCGGGACTAGCGGAATCTACGAGCAGTACTTC. Its translation: CASSPGTSGIYEQYF. The J gene is TRBJ2-7, the V gene TRBV5-1; 11 bases match TRBD2. Germline V CDR1 and CDR2: SGHRS, YFSETQ. This CDR3 spans 15 amino acids. The junction had 6 bases not matched to a gene; V was cut back by 4 bases and J by 3 bases.

The genes are TRBV20-1 and TRBJ2-1; D uncertain. The CDR3 consists of 10 residues. Germline V gives CDR1 DFQATT, CDR2 SNEGSKA (reference sequence). V was pared by 3 bases and J by 8 bases, with 5 bases between. Here the CDR3 DNA reads TGCAGTGCTAGGGCGGATGAGCAGTTCTTC. Translating gives CSARADEQFF.

The chain combines TRBV5-1 with TRBJ1-6; possible D gene TRBD1, 5 bases. The germline CDR1 and CDR2 sequences are SGHRS and YFSETQ. Trimming took 0 bases from V and 5 from J, leaving 12 bases between them. The CDR3 runs 16 residues. CDR3 DNA: TGCGCCAGCAGCTTGGAGGGTCCGGGGGATAATTCACCCCTCCACTTT. This gives the protein CASSLEGPGDNSPLHF.

The chain is built from TRBV7-9 and TRBJ1-1; possible D gene TRBD1, 6 bases. The V end was cut by 5 bases, the J end by 5 bases, with 18 bases between. Germline CDR1 is SEHNR and CDR2 is FQNEAQ (reference sequence). The CDR3 sequence is 15 residues long. CDR3 residues: CASSHRMNRETEAFF. The CDR3 DNA reads as TGTGCCAGCAGCCACCGAATGAACAGGGAGACTGAAGCTTTCTTT. The entire variable domain, with the rest obtained from reference TRBV7-9 and TRBJ1-1, is as follows: DTGVSQNPRHKITKRGQNVTFRCDPISEHNRLYWYRQTLGQGPEFLTYFQNEAQLEKSRLLSDRFSAERPKGSFSTLEIQRTEQGDSAMYLCASSHRMNRETEAFFGQGTRLTVV.

This chain connects TRBV10-3 to TRBJ2-2, with 12 bases lining up with TRBD2. There are 15 residues in the CDR3. CDR1 and CDR2 from the germline V gene are ENHRY and SYGVKD. Unmatched junction bases numbered 3, after V lost 4 bases and J lost 6 bases. Here the CDR3 reads CAISAGTSGPGELFF. The CDR3 nucleotides are TGTGCCATCAGTGCTGGGACTAGCGGGCCCGGGGAGCTGTTTTTT.

The chain employs TRBV7-2 and TRBJ2-2; 15 positions match TRBD2. Germline CDR1 SGHTA, CDR2 FQGNSA. Trimming at V came to 3 bases and at J to 7 bases, leaving 9 bases not matched to a gene. The CDR3 covers 18 residues. CDR3 coding DNA: TGTGCCAGCAGCTTCATAGGACTAGCGGGGGGGCCCGGCGGGGAGCTGTTTTTT. Translated: CASSFIGLAGGPGGELFF.